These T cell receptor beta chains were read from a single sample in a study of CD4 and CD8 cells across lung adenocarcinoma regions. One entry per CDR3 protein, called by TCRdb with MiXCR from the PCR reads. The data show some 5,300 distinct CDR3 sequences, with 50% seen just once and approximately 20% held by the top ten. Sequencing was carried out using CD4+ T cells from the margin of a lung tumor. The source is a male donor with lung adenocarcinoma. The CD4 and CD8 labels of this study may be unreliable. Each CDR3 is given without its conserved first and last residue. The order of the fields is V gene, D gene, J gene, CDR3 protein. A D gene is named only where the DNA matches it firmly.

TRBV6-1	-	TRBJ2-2	ASSEQATGELF
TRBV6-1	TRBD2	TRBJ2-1	ASSPASGGYNEQF
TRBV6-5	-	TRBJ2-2	ASSSRQTGELF
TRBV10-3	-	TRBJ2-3	AMGTGGGAKDTQY
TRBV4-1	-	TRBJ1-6	ASSQGRGGRASSPLH
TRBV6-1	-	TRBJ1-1	ASLGNTEAF
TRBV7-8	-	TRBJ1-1	ASSLQGAPTEAF
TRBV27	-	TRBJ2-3	ASSLGMIATSGTQY
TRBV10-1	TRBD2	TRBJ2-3	ASSDIAGSTDTQY
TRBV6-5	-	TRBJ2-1	ASSYSIPGTIVRGNEQF
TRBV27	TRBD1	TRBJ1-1	ASSLYWTGNTEAF
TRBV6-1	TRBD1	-	ASSPRTGQRETQY
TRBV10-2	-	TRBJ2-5	ASGGTGGRATETQY
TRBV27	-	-	ASSAGRGACGKETQY
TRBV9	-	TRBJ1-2	ASSVDQGGNYGYT
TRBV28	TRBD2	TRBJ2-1	ASSPSGSLDNEQF
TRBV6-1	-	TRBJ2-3	ASSSWTLCLTDMQY
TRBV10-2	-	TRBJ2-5	ASRGSRVPDTQY
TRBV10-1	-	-	ASSDRGYEQY
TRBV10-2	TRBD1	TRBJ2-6	ASSEGRGRSGANVQY
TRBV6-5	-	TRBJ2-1	ASSSATGTDEQF
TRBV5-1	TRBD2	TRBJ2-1	ASSLSSGSISNNEQF
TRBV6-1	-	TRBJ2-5	ASRDHRVETQY
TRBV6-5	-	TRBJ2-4	ASSTPQALAKNIQY
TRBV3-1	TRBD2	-	ASSLSSGQETQY
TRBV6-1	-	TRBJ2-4	ATQGPTDMQY
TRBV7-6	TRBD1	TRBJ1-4	ASSRGTGASEKLF
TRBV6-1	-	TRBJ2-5	ASSEQPYQETQY
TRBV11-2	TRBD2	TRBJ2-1	ASRSPFGRAYNEQF
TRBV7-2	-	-	ASSLVSLGQTLYEQY
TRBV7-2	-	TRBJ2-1	ASSLVGTNAQF
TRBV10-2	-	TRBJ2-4	PSRVSGLGSKNTQY
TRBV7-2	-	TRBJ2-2	ASSLGQNTGELF
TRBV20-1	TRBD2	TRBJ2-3	SARWLAGTDTQY
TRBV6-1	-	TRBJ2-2	ASSAGGNTETLY
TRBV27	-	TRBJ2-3	ASSPGRVAPEQETQY
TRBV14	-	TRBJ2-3	ASSPGRWGTDTQY
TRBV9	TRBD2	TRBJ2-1	ASSVEGLAGGRWNEQF
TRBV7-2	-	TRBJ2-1	ASSSYVENEQF
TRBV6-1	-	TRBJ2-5	ASSQLQVDQETQY
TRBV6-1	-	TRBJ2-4	ASSAYAVLYNEQY
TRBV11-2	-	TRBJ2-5	ASSLEWQERETQY
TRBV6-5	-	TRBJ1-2	ASSYSHGAGGYT
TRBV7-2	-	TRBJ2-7	ASSLSGVTSYEQY
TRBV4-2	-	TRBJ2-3	ASGGDGASAQETQY
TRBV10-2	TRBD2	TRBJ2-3	ASSPQVAGTDTQF
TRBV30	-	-	AWSDQKRQRTYEQY
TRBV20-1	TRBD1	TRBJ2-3	SARGTGVDTQY
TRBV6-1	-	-	ASSDDWKDEQF
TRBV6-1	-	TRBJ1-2	ASRVGYGYT
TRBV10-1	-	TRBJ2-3	ASSEGKAAKDMQY
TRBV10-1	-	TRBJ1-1	ASSPSLAGGALF
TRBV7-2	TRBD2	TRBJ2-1	ASSTSSGGRNEQF
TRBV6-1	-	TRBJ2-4	ASSEFGGRGVLAKDTQY
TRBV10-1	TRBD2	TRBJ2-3	ASRGRGGGDPETQY
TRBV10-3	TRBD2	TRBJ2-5	GGGIQGHDQDTQY
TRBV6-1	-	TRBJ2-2	ASSGRRRGAEELS
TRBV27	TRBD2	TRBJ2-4	ASTLLAGTKDMQY
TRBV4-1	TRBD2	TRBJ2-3	ASSPSGNVLAGPGVTDTQY
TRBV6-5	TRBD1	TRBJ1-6	ASSYAGRDRGNSPLH